This TCR beta chain was documented in a study of shared clonotypes between healthy human individuals. Looking at the study overall: Three CD4 naive, three CD4 memory, two CD8 naive and one CD8 memory plate were used per donor.

As regards this clone: The antigen remains unidentified.

Under the authors' procedure: Filtering was not the same, since immunoSEQ gave junction-only sequences without quality scores. Generated by immunoSEQ multiplex PCR, the TCRdb table keeps only in-frame clones and is missing some. That table furnishes V, J and clone size, whereas the DNA furnished D and trimming. Seen here are 1.6 million or so clones, 96% observed once, and the top ten hold about 1.2%. Study results and caveats: Compared with memory subsets, naive subsets generally had larger estimated richness.

The CDR3 sequence is 14 residues long. Germline V lookup: CDR1 SGHNT, CDR2 YYREEE (reference sequence). V gave up 2 bases and J gave up 0 bases, with 8 bases separating them. Memory CD4+ cells were the fraction left after CD45RA+ naive selection. The sequence derives from a man aged 30 to 39 in good health. The rearrangement uses TRBV5-4 and TRBJ2-5; D gene unclear. Sequenced: naive CD4+ T cells sorted from blood. Subset specified: CD45RA+ positively selected. In nucleotides, the CDR3 is TGTGCCAGCAGCTTACGAACGTACCAAGAGACCCAGTACTTC. Translating it yields CASSLRTYQETQYF.